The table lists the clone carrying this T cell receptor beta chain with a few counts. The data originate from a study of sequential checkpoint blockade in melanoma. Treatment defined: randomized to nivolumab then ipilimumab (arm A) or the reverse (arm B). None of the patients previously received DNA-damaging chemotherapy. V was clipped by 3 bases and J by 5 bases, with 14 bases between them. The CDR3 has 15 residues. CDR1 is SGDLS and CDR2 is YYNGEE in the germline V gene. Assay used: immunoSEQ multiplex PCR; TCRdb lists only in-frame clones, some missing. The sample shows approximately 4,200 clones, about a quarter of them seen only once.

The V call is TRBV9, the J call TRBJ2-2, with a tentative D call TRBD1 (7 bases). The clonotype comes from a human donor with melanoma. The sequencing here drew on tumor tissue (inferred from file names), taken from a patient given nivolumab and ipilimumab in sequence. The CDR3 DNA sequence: TGTGCCAGCAGCGCCGACAGGGCGGGGACCGGGGAGCTGTTTTTT. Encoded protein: CASSADRAGTGELFF.